Listed here are 13 T cell receptor beta chains from one sample, sequenced in a study of T-cell reconstitution after alpha-beta-depleted transplantation in children (dated by TCRdb to about 2016). The sample's time point label is to be understood as: day 60 (about 2 months) after transplantation. The sample's treatment or condition, from its label and the paper: allogeneic hematopoietic cell transplantation with graft depleted of TCRalphabeta T cells and CD19 B cells. The library was obtained by PCR. Sequenced using an Illumina HiSeq 2500. To normalize quantification of the TCRbeta repertoire, the TCR libraries were built with molecular barcoding that relied on unique molecular identifiers. TCRdb cleaned the public reads at Q25 with fastp, built clones with MiXCR and kept in-frame beta chains. Identical CDR3 protein sequences are pooled into one entry, listed with their most common genes and DNA. This sample has 25,000 to 30,000 distinct CDR3 sequences in its table, and 15% to 20% of those were observed once. The ten largest clones take up around 36% of the sample.

The sample here was PBMCs, mostly from graft donor cells, taken 60 days after TCRalphabeta/CD19-depleted stem cell transplant. These receptors were collected from a male patient aged 2 to 10 who had a stem cell transplant for acute lymphoblastic leukemia, so the T cells may come from the graft donor.

The chain uses TRBV28 and TRBJ1-5; D is undetermined. With 10 bases removed from V and 0 bases from J, the gap between germline ends came to 13 bases. The CDR3 spans 14 residues. Germline V gene sequence: CDR1 MDHEN, CDR2 SYDVKM. The CDR3 reads CATTSANSNQPQHF. Here the CDR3 DNA reads TGTGCCACTACGTCGGCTAATAGCAATCAGCCCCAGCATTTT.

The DNA of the CDR3 is TGCAGCGTTAAGAGAGGGGTTTACGAGCAGTACTTC. Its translation: CSVKRGVYEQYF. V is TRBV29-1 and J is TRBJ2-7; either TRBD1 or TRBD2 may fit D (5 bases each). The germline gives CDR1 SQVTM, CDR2 ANQGSEA. This CDR3 is 12 amino acids long. Trimming left V 5 bases short and J 4 bases short, with 12 bases between.

This clonotype was counted ten times or more. The CDR3 sequence is CASSSRQATTTEAFF. The CDR3 DNA reads as TGTGCCAGCAGTTCCCGACAGGCTACGACCACTGAAGCTTTCTTT. The V call is TRBV12-3 or TRBV12-4, the J call TRBJ1-1; D perhaps matches TRBD1 (6 bases). Trimming removed 4 bases from V and 4 bases from J, with 16 bases in between. The CDR3 is 15 residues long.

The chain links TRBV11-2 to TRBJ2-7; 8 positions agree with TRBD2. The CDR3 length is 16 residues. The germline V gene has CDR1 SGHAT and CDR2 FQNNGV. The V segment lost 0 bases and the J segment 2 bases; nucleotides outside the gene matches: 6. CDR3 nucleotides: TGTGCCAGCAGCTTAGATCGGGCGGGAGGCACCTACGAGCAGTACTTC. Protein product: CASSLDRAGGTYEQYF.

This chain uses TRBV12-3 or TRBV12-4 with TRBJ2-3; D is undetermined. The CDR3 consists of 13 residues. V was pared by 5 bases and J by 4 bases, with 10 bases between. CDR3 sequence (DNA): TGTGCCAGCAGTCTTGGGTCTTCAGATACGCAGTATTTT. Its protein product is CASSLGSSDTQYF.

In this sample, this clonotype turned up many times. The chain couples TRBV20-1 to TRBJ1-2; maybe TRBD1 (5 bases). Deletions cut 3 bases from V and 2 bases from J, with 16 bases between. CDR3 length: 15 residues. The germline V gene has CDR1 DFQATT and CDR2 SNEGSKA (reference sequence). The CDR3 reads CSASGHGGTNYGYTF. The CDR3 coding sequence is TGCAGTGCTAGTGGTCATGGGGGAACCAACTATGGCTACACCTTC.

This chain connects TRBV7-9 to TRBJ1-1; D is uncertain. The CDR3 totals 11 residues. Trimming removed 5 bases at V and 7 bases at J, with 8 bases between. The germline CDR1 and CDR2 sequences are SEHNR and FQNEAQ (reference sequence). For the CDR3, the DNA is TGTGCCAGCAGCCCTATTTATGAAGCTTTCTTT. The encoded protein is CASSPIYEAFF.

This clonotype was recorded many times. The chain employs TRBV6-1 and TRBJ2-7; possibly TRBD2 for D (6 bases). CDR1 is MNHNS, CDR2 SASEGT, per germline. The CDR3 spans 13 residues. Trimming cost V 4 bases and J 3 bases, with 10 bases left between them. This CDR3 reads CASSVSGYYEQYF. The CDR3 DNA reads as TGTGCCAGCAGTGTAAGCGGGTACTACGAGCAGTACTTC.

In this sample, this clonotype turned up many times. The chain employs TRBV12-3 or TRBV12-4 and TRBJ1-3; maybe TRBD1 (5 bases). This CDR3 has 14 residues. V was trimmed by 8 bases and J by 8 bases, leaving 19 bases between them. CDR3 nucleotide sequence: TGTGCCAGCGCTCTGACCGGGGCGCGGGACACCATATATTTT. It is translated as CASALTGARDTIYF.

The chain uses TRBV6-1 and TRBJ2-2; D is ambiguous. Germline V CDR1 and CDR2: MNHNS, SASEGT. CDR3 length: 13 residues. The V gene lost 7 bases and the J gene lost 5 bases, with 11 bases spanning the gap. For the CDR3, the DNA is TGTGCCAGCACCTCGACACATACCGGGGAGCTGTTTTTT. Its protein product is CASTSTHTGELFF.

This clonotype was detected a few times. The chain joins TRBV2 to TRBJ1-4; D is ambiguous. Germline CDR1 reads SNHLY; CDR2 reads FYNNEI. The CDR3 has 16 amino acids. The V end lost 3 bases, the J end lost 12 bases, and 23 bases lay between the germline ends. The CDR3 loop is CASSEIAAGILVELFF. The CDR3 bases are TGTGCCAGCAGTGAGATTGCGGCCGGGATTTTGGTGGAACTGTTTTTT.

The J gene is TRBJ2-7, the V gene TRBV20-1, with D tentatively TRBD1 (5 bases). In germline, CDR1 is DFQATT, CDR2 SNEGSKA (reference sequence). Trimming removed 1 base at V and 2 bases at J, with 12 bases between. CDR3 length: 14 amino acids. CDR3 region: CSARALVGPYEQYF. In DNA form, the CDR3 reads TGCAGTGCTAGAGCGTTAGTGGGGCCCTACGAGCAGTACTTC.

V usage is TRBV6-2 or TRBV6-3 and J usage is TRBJ2-3, with TRBD2 as a possible D gene (6 bases). CDR1 is MNHEY and CDR2 is SVGEGT in the germline V gene. CDR3 length: 14 residues. The V end was cut by 7 bases, the J end by 2 bases, with 13 bases between. For the CDR3, the DNA is TGTGCCAGCACACGGGACTCCAACACAGATACGCAGTATTTT. Encoded protein: CASTRDSNTDTQYF.